This entry concerns a single T cell receptor (beta chain). Its specificity is unknown. Per the germline V gene, CDR1 is MNHNS and CDR2 is SASEGT. Trimming took 7 bases from V and 1 from J, leaving 17 bases between them. The CDR3 length is 15 residues. TCRdb reprocessed the RT-PCR reads with MiXCR, giving one entry per CDR3 protein. Of about half a million distinct CDR3 sequences in the sample, under 9% were seen once. The sample belongs to a study of response to subunit inactivated influenza vaccine. General study points: The authors proposed limited new T cell recruitment per seasonal influenza vaccination.

This receptor was obtained from a man between 50 and 75 years old who received an inactivated influenza vaccine. The chain is built from TRBV6-1 and TRBJ2-7; weak D call: TRBD2 (6 bases). This specimen was PBMCs from blood, taken around 25 months after vaccination. This chain's CDR3 is CASKRRDSSSYEQYF. CDR3 nucleotides: TGTGCCAGCAAAAGACGGGACTCCTCGTCCTACGAGCAGTACTTC.